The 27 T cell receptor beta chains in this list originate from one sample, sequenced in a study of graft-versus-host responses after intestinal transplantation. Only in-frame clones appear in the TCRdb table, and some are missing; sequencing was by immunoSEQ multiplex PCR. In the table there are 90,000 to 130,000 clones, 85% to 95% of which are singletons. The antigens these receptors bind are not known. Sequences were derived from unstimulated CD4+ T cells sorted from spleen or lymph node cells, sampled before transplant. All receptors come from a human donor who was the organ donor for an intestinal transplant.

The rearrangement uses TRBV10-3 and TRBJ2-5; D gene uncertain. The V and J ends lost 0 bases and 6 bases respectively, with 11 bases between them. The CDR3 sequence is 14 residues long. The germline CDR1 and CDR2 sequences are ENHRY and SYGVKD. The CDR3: CAISESTSRQTQYF. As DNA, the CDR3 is TGTGCCATCAGTGAGTCTACATCCCGGCAGACCCAGTACTTC.

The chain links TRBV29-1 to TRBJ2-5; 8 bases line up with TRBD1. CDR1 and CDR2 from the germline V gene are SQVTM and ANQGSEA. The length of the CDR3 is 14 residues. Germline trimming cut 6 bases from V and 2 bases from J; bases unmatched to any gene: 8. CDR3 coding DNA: TGCAGCGTCGAGGGTAGGACAGGGCAAGAGACCCAGTACTTC. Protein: CSVEGRTGQETQYF.

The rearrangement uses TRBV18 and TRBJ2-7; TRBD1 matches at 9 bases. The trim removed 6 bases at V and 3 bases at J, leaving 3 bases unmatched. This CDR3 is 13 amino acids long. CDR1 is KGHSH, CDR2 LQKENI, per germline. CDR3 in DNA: TGTGCCAGCTCCCGGGACAGGGACTACGAGCAGTACTTC. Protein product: CASSRDRDYEQYF.

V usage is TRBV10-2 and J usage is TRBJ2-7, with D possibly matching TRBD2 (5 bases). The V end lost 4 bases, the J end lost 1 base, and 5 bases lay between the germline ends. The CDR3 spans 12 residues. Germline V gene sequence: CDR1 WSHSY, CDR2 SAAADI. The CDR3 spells CASSGGSYEQYF. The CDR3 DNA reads TGCGCCAGCAGTGGAGGGTCCTACGAGCAGTACTTC.

The CDR3 nucleotides read TGTGCCTGGAGTGTAGCACTAGCGGGAGTGGAGACCCAGTACTTC. Translating gives CAWSVALAGVETQYF. The chain uses TRBV30 and TRBJ2-5; 11 bases map to TRBD2. From germline, CDR1 is GTSNPN and CDR2 SVGIG (reference sequence). The junction had 5 bases not matched to a gene; V was cut back by 0 bases and J by 5 bases. This CDR3 has 15 residues.

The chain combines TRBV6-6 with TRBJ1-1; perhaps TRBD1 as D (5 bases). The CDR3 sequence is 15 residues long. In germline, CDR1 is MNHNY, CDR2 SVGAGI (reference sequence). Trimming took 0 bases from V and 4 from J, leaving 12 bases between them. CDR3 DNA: TGTGCCAGCAGTTACTCGGGGGGTAGGGGCACTGAAGCTTTCTTT. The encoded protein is CASSYSGGRGTEAFF.

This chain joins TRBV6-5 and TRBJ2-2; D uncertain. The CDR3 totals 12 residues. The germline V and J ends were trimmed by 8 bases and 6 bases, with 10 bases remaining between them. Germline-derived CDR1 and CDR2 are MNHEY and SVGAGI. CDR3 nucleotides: TGTGCCAGCCGGCCCCCCTCCGGGGAGCTGTTTTTT. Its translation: CASRPPSGELFF.

CDR3: CASSVMNGYTF. The CDR3 nucleotides read TGTGCCAGCAGTGTAATGAATGGCTACACCTTC. V is TRBV2 and J is TRBJ1-2; D is uncertain. V dropped 4 bases and J dropped 6 bases, with 6 bases sitting between them. The CDR3 is 11 amino acids. The germline V gene encodes CDR1 SNHLY and CDR2 FYNNEI.

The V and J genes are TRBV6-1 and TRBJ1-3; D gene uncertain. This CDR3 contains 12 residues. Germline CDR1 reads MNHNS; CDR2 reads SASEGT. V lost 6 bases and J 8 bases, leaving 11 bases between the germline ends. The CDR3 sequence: CASRPLLDTIYF. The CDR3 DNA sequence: TGTGCCAGCAGGCCGTTGTTGGACACCATATATTTT.

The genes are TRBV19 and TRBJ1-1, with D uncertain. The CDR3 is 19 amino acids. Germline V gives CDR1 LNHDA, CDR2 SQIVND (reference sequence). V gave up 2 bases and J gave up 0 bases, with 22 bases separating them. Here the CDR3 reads CASSIRVDAGKWMNTEAFF. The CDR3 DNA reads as TGTGCCAGTAGTATAAGGGTGGACGCCGGCAAATGGATGAACACTGAAGCTTTCTTT.

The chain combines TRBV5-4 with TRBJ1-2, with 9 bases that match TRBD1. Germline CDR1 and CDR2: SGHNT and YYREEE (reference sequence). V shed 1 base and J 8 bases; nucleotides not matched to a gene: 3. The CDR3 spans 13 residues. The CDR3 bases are TGTGCCAGCAGCTTGAGACAGGGGGACGGCTACACCTTC. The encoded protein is CASSLRQGDGYTF.

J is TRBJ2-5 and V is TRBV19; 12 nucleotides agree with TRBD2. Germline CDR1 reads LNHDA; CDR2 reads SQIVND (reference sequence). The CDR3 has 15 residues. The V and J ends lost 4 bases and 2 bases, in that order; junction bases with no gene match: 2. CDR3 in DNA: TGTGCCAGTAGTAGGACTAGCGGGGCTCAAGAGACCCAGTACTTC. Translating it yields CASSRTSGAQETQYF.

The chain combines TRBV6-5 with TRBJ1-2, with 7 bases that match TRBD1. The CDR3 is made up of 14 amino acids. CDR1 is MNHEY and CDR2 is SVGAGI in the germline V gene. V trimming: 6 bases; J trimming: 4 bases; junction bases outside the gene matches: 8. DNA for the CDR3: TGTGCCAGCAGCTCCGTCGACAGGGTCTATGGCTACACCTTC. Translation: CASSSVDRVYGYTF.

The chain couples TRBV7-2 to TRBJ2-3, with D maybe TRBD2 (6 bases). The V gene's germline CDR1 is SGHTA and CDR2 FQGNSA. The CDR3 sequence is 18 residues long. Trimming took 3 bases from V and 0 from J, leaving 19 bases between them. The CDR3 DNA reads TGTGCCAGCAGCTTGGTGACGGGAGAAGATTATAGCACAGATACGCAGTATTTT. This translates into CASSLVTGEDYSTDTQYF.

CDR3 sequence: CATSRDRGRGEKLFF. CDR3 sequence (DNA): TGTGCCACCAGCAGAGATCGAGGGAGGGGGGAAAAACTGTTTTTT. The chain links TRBV15 to TRBJ1-4, with D tentatively TRBD1 (6 bases). CDR3 length equals 15 residues. CDR1 is LNHNV and CDR2 is YYDKDF in the germline V gene (reference sequence). Trimming pared 0 bases from V and 8 bases from J, leaving 13 bases between.

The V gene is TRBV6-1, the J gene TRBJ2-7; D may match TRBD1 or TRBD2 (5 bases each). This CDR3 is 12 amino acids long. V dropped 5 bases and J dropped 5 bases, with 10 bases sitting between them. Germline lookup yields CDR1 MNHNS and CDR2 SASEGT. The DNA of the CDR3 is TGTGCCAGCAGTTTGTGGGGGAACGAGCAGTACTTC. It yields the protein CASSLWGNEQYF.

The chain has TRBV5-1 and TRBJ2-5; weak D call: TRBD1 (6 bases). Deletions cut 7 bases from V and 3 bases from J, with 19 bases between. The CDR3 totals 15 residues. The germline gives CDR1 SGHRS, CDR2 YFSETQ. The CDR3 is CASSEGMNREETQYF. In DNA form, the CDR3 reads TGCGCCAGCTCCGAGGGAATGAACAGGGAAGAGACCCAGTACTTC.

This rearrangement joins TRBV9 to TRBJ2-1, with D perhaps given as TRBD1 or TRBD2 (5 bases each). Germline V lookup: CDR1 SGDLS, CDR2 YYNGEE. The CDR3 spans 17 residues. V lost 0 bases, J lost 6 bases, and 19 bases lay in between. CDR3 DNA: TGTGCCAGCAGCGTAGGCCCGAGGGAGCAGGGCTTCAATGAGCAGTTCTTC. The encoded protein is CASSVGPREQGFNEQFF.

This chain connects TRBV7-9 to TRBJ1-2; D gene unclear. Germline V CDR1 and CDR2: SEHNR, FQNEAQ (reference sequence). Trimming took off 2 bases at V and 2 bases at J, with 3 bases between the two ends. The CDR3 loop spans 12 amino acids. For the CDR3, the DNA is TGTGCCAGCAGCTTACGAAACTATGGCTACACCTTC. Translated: CASSLRNYGYTF.

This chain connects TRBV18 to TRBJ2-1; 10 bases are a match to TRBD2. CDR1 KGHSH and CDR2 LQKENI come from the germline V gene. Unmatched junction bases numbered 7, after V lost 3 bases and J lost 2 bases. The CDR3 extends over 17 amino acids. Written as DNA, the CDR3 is TGTGCCAGCTCACCCCGGACTAGCGGAAACACCTACAATGAGCAGTTCTTC. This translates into CASSPRTSGNTYNEQFF.

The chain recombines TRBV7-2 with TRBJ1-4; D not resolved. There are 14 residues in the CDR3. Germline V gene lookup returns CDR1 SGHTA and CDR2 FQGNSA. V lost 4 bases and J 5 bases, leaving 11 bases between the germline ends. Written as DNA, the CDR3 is TGTGCCAGCAGCTGGAACGAGTGGAATGAAAAACTGTTTTTT. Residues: CASSWNEWNEKLFF.

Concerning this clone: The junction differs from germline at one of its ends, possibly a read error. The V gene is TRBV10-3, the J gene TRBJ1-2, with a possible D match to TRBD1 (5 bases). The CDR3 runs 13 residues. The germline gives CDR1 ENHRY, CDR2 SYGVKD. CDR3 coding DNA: TGTGCCATCAGTGAGTCGGGGCAAGGCGGGATCTCCTTC. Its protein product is CAISESGQGGISF.

The CDR3 sequence is CASSSRNPEQYF. DNA for the CDR3: TGCGCCAGCAGTTCCAGAAATCCCGAGCAGTACTTC. The rearrangement uses TRBV10-2 and TRBJ2-7, with D uncertain. The ends were cut back, 5 bases at V and 6 bases at J, with 11 bases in the middle. This CDR3 comprises 12 residues. Germline loops: CDR1 WSHSY, CDR2 SAAADI.

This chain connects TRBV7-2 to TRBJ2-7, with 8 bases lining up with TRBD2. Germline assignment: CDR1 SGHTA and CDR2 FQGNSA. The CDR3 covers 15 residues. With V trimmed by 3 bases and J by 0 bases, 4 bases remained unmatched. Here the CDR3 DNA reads TGTGCCAGCAGCTTTACTAGCGGTTCCTCCTACGAGCAGTACTTC. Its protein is CASSFTSGSSYEQYF. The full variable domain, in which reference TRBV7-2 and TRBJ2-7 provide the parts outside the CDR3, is GAGVSQSPSNKVTEKGKDVELRCDPISGHTALYWYRQSLGQGLEFLIYFQGNSAPDKSGLPSDRFSAERTGGSVSTLTIQRTQQEDSAVYLCASSFTSGSSYEQYFGPGTRLTVT.

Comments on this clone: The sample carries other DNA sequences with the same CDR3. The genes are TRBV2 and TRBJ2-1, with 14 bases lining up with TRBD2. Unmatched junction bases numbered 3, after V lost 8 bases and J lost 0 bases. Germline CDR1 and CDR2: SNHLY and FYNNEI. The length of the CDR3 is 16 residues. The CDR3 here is CASGLAGGSSYNEQFF. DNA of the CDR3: TGTGCCAGCGGACTAGCGGGAGGTAGCTCCTACAATGAGCAGTTCTTC. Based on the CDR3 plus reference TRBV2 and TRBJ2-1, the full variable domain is EPEVTQTPSHQVTQMGQEVILRCVPISNHLYFYWYRQILGQKVEFLVSFYNNEISEKSEIFDDQFSVERPDGSNFTLKIRSTKLEDSAMYFCASGLAGGSSYNEQFFGPGTRLTVL.

The CDR3 region is CASSSRGQGNTIYF. The DNA for the CDR3 is TGTGCCAGCAGCTCCAGGGGGCAAGGAAACACCATATATTTT. This chain joins TRBV13 and TRBJ1-3; 8 positions match TRBD1. The V and J ends lost 4 bases and 4 bases, in that order; junction bases with no gene match: 3. The germline CDR1 and CDR2 sequences are PRHDT and FYEKMQ (reference sequence). The CDR3 spans 14 residues.

This chain's CDR3 is CASSVVRTSGYNEQFF. For the CDR3, the DNA is TGTGCCAGCAGCGTAGTCAGGACTAGCGGCTACAATGAGCAGTTCTTC. The rearrangement joins TRBV9 to TRBJ2-1; 10 bases align to TRBD2. Germline V lookup: CDR1 SGDLS, CDR2 YYNGEE. V dropped 0 bases and J dropped 3; count of bases not matched to a gene: 3. CDR3 length: 16 amino acids.